This TCR beta chain was found in a study of T cells expressing NK-cell markers (dated by TCRdb to 2018 to 2020). Regarding the study in general: In sorted CD3+CD56+NKG2C+, CD3+CD56+NKG2C- and CD3+CD56-NKG2C+ T-cell subsets from eight or nine donors, TCR beta-chain repertoires were profiled. Among the eight sequenced donors, seven were HCMV-seropositive and one was HCMV-seronegative. Randomly selected healthy volunteers, three men and five women, were used as the eight sequenced donors. Libraries were sequenced as 2 x 150 bp reads on Illumina HiSeq 2000/2500, MiSeq or NextSeq.

A remark on this clonotype: Its cognate antigen has yet to be identified.

The sample was run on an Illumina HiSeq 2000. The TCR beta cDNA libraries were made using 5'RACE template switching, a step that added both a universal primer site and unique molecular identifiers. cDNA synthesis was primed from the TCR beta constant segment and was followed by two successive PCR amplification steps. For the original study's pipeline: MIGEC was used to demultiplex reads and group the reads by UMI, and MiTCR was used to assemble and quantify clonotypes. To exclude erroneous sequences, only TCR cDNA sequences supported by at least two reads were retained. The tcR package was used for downstream repertoire analysis, with clonotypes matched between fractions based on CDR3 nucleotide sequence plus V segment. Antigen specificity was annotated against VDJdb with VDJmatch, allowing one amino acid substitution in CDR3. The reads, reprocessed by TCRdb, yield one row per CDR3 protein sequence and no DNA. For this entry, the V and J calls and clone size follow TCRdb and not the study's own pipeline. The sample's clone listing holds about 450,000 distinct CDR3 sequences. Of the sample, 7.3% falls within the top ten clones.

To determine HCMV serostatus, a commercial ELISA kit was used to detect HCMV-specific IgG in serum. Ficoll density gradient centrifugation was used to isolate peripheral blood mononuclear cells from blood. For CDR1 and CDR2, the germline V gene (reference sequence) lists MNHEY and SMNVEV. The CDR3 sequence holds 15 residues, the cysteine and phenylalanine included. No DNA is given. Broader findings and caveats from the paper: Those dominant clonotypes were again the most abundant among CD3+CD56-NKG2C+ cells in a few donors, at about 28.3-60.1%. It remained unclear whether the expanded NKG2C-expressing T cell clones were specific for HCMV antigens. For several donors, the dominant CD3+CD56+NKG2C+ clonotypes were among the top 10 CD8+ clonotypes and accounted for about 1.0-7.0% of CD8+ T cells.

The sequence was obtained from a woman aged 18 to 69 in good health. Sample: blood T cells: a sorted CD56 or NKG2C T cell subset, CD4+ or CD8+ T cells, or bulk PBMC T cells (not recorded which). Recombination linked TRBV27 to TRBJ1-5; TCRdb picks TRBD1, but there is no DNA to check that call. The CDR3 loop reads CASSFAPGFNQPQHF.